The clone carrying this TCR beta chain was counted only a few times. Its antigen is undetermined. One entry per CDR3 protein, called by TCRdb with MiXCR from the reads. The top ten clones hold more than 10% of a sample with about 310,000 distinct CDR3 sequences, roughly 25% of them seen once. From germline, CDR1 is SGHTA and CDR2 FQGNSA. The CDR3 consists of 17 residues. The J segment lost 11 bases and the V segment lost 1 base, leaving 17 bases of the junction unmatched. This entry belongs to a study of T cell repertoires in cytomegalovirus infection. Overall study: HLA-C-restricted CMV epitopes, recently identified, and well-studied HLA-B-restricted ones were used by the study. From public TCR beta signatures came an indication of both CMV infection and matching HLA type.

Study-level points and caveats: Ex vivo responses were dominated by HLA-C-restricted CMV-specific TCR beta clonotypes. Carriers of CMV plus the relevant HLA were identified by cumulative public TCR beta family frequency.

The sequenced sample was cultured PBMCs, obtained from culture after CMV antigen stimulation. This chain uses TRBV7-2 with TRBJ2-1, with 7 bases fitting TRBD2. The TCR sequence derives from a human donor in good health (CMV status not recorded). Some clones in this sample may be carry-over from other donors' samples. The CDR3 DNA reads as TGTGCCAGCAGCTTAGTTGGTTTGTCTAGCGGAATAGGGAAGCAGTTCTTC. It specifies CASSLVGLSSGIGKQFF.